This passage covers 32 T cell receptor beta chains from one sample sequenced in a study of cytomegalovirus exposure and HLA in healthy donors. PCR used 60 Vbeta primers and 13 Jbeta primers. Profiling relied on immunoSEQ multiplex PCR, and the TCRdb table lists in-frame clones only, not all of them. The sample records about 160,000 clones, about 71% being singletons. The sample taken for sequencing was PBMCs. All receptors come from a woman aged 40 to 49 in good health and CMV-seropositive.

This chain uses TRBV6-1 with TRBJ2-2; D possibly corresponds to TRBD1 (6 bases). CDR1 and CDR2 (germline): MNHNS, SASEGT. The CDR3 contains 14 residues. Trimming took 3 bases from V and 3 from J, leaving 8 bases between them. The CDR3 region is CASSEGHYTGELFF. The CDR3 region has the DNA TGTGCCAGCAGTGAGGGACACTACACCGGGGAGCTGTTTTTT.

The chain carries TRBV10-3 and TRBJ2-7; TRBD2 matches at 7 bases. Germline CDR1 and CDR2: ENHRY and SYGVKD. This CDR3 spans 13 amino acids. With V trimmed by 4 bases and J by 5 bases, 5 bases remained unmatched. The DNA of the CDR3 is TGTGCCATCAGTGGTGGGGCGGGGGACGAGCAGTACTTC. This translates into CAISGGAGDEQYF.

The chain recombines TRBV10-3 with TRBJ1-2; no firm D call. Germline V gives CDR1 ENHRY, CDR2 SYGVKD. Trimming cost V 1 base and J 3 bases, with 9 bases left between them. This CDR3 region has 14 residues. CDR3 loop: CAISELEGDYGYTF. The CDR3 DNA is TGTGCCATCAGTGAGTTGGAGGGTGACTATGGCTACACCTTC.

V gene TRBV7-9 combines with J gene TRBJ2-7; tentative D call: TRBD2 (6 bases). CDR1 and CDR2 from the germline V gene are SEHNR and FQNEAQ (reference sequence). With 4 bases removed from V and 6 bases from J, the gap between germline ends came to 13 bases. CDR3 length: 13 amino acids. DNA for the CDR3: TGTGCCAGCAGCTCATTGGGCGGGGTCGAGCAGTACTTC. This encodes CASSSLGGVEQYF.

This clone was seen just once. This chain uses TRBV6-5 with TRBJ2-5, with TRBD1 matching over 9 bases. The DNA end lines up better with TRBJ2-7; the J call may be wrong. Per the germline V gene, CDR1 is MNHEY and CDR2 is SVGAGI. The CDR3 covers 15 residues. The CDR3 region is CASSYSRQGGYEQYF. The CDR3 bases are TGTGCCAGCAGTTACTCCCGACAGGGGGGGTACGAGCAGTACTTC.

The genes are TRBV27 and TRBJ1-2; 9 bases agree with TRBD1. The V gene's germline CDR1 is MNHEY and CDR2 SMNVEV (reference sequence). V trimming: 5 bases; J trimming: 4 bases; junction bases outside the gene matches: 5. The CDR3 has 14 amino acids. CDR3 sequence reads: CASSPRQGGYGYTF. CDR3 sequence (DNA): TGTGCCAGCAGTCCCAGACAGGGGGGCTATGGCTACACCTTC.

In this sample, this clone turned up once. V gene TRBV7-9 combines with J gene TRBJ2-3; D ambiguous. Germline V lookup: CDR1 SEHNR, CDR2 FQNEAQ (reference sequence). V lost 5 bases to trimming and J lost 0 bases, with 3 bases between them. The CDR3 consists of 12 residues. Here the CDR3 DNA reads TGTGCCAGCAGCCCAAGCACAGATACGCAGTATTTT. It encodes CASSPSTDTQYF.

The chain links TRBV9 to TRBJ2-2; a weak D match, TRBD1 (6 bases). Trimming shortened V by 3 bases and J by 9 bases, and 6 bases separated the two germline ends. The germline gives CDR1 SGDLS, CDR2 YYNGEE. The CDR3 is made up of 11 amino acids. The CDR3 DNA reads as TGTGCCAGCAGCGGGGACAGGGAGCTGTTTTTT. It translates to CASSGDRELFF.

The chain uses TRBV14 and TRBJ2-2; TRBD2 is a possible D gene (5 bases). CDR3 length: 14 residues. The germline CDR1 and CDR2 sequences are SGHDN and FVKESK. V was clipped by 3 bases and J by 6 bases, with 11 bases between them. The CDR3 reads CASSQQGSAGELFF. As DNA, the CDR3 is TGTGCCAGCAGCCAGCAAGGTAGCGCCGGGGAGCTGTTTTTT.

This clone has just a few counts. The chain employs TRBV6-5 and TRBJ1-1, with D perhaps TRBD1 (6 bases). Germline CDR1 is MNHEY and CDR2 is SVGAGI. V was trimmed by 0 bases and J by 3 bases, leaving 8 bases between them. CDR3 length equals 14 residues. The CDR3 DNA sequence: TGTGCCAGCAGTTACTCCCGGACAGACACTGAAGCTTTCTTT. It specifies CASSYSRTDTEAFF.

This clone was picked up a small number of times. The rearrangement links TRBV4-2 to TRBJ2-5; 10 positions match TRBD2. The CDR3 is 16 residues long. With 3 bases clipped from V and 4 bases from J, the junction kept 8 bases outside the gene matches. CDR1 LGHNA and CDR2 YNFKEQ come from the germline V gene. The CDR3 DNA follows: TGTGCCAGCAGCCATACTATAGCGGGGGGTGGAGAGACCCAGTACTTC. This translates into CASSHTIAGGGETQYF.

The gene calls are TRBV5-4 and TRBJ1-1, with TRBD1 matching over 7 bases. Germline lookup yields CDR1 SGHNT and CDR2 YYREEE (reference sequence). This CDR3 has 14 residues. V was clipped by 5 bases and J by 7 bases; unmatched bases: 11. CDR3 in DNA: TGTGCCAGCAGAGTTACAGGGGTTCGTAGTGAAGCTTTCTTT. Translation: CASRVTGVRSEAFF.

The V call is TRBV5-1, the J call TRBJ2-7; TRBD1 aligns across 11 bases. CDR3 length: 13 residues. The V segment lost 7 bases and the J segment 5 bases; nucleotides outside the gene matches: 5. Germline-derived CDR1 and CDR2 are SGHRS and YFSETQ. The CDR3 DNA is TGCGCCAGCGGTGGACAGGGGGCACACGAGCAGTACTTC. Translated, it gives CASGGQGAHEQYF. The full variable domain, rest sourced from reference TRBV5-1 and TRBJ2-7, is KAGVTQTPRYLIKTRGQQVTLSCSPISGHRSVSWYQQTPGQGLQFLFEYFSETQRNKGNFPGRFSGRQFSNSRSEMNVSTLELGDSALYLCASGGQGAHEQYFGPGTRLTVT.

This clone appeared many times. The gene calls are TRBV4-2 and TRBJ2-6; possibly TRBD1 for D (5 bases). Deletions cut 0 bases from V and 2 bases from J, with 8 bases between. The CDR3 loop spans 16 amino acids. Germline CDR1 is LGHNA and CDR2 is YNFKEQ. CDR3 region: CASSQDEGAGANVLTF. The CDR3 nucleotides read TGTGCCAGCAGCCAAGATGAAGGGGCTGGGGCCAACGTCCTGACTTTC.

The chain links TRBV14 to TRBJ1-2; possibly TRBD1 for D (6 bases). The CDR3 loop spans 14 amino acids. The V end lost 4 bases, the J end lost 6 bases, and 15 bases lay between the germline ends. Germline V lookup: CDR1 SGHDN, CDR2 FVKESK. The CDR3 nucleotides read TGTGCCAGCAGCCCGGACTGGGGGCGAGATGGCTACACCTTC. Translating it yields CASSPDWGRDGYTF.

The V call is TRBV7-9, the J call TRBJ1-2; weak D call: TRBD1 (6 bases). This CDR3 contains 13 residues. Germline CDR1 SEHNR, CDR2 FQNEAQ (reference sequence). V was shortened by 4 bases and J by 4 bases, with 10 bases between the two germline ends. In DNA, the CDR3 is TGTGCCAGCAGCTCACACAGGGTCTATGGCTACACCTTC. It codes for CASSSHRVYGYTF.

The chain carries TRBV9 and TRBJ2-3; perhaps TRBD2 as D (5 bases). The germline gives CDR1 SGDLS, CDR2 YYNGEE. V gave up 2 bases and J gave up 3 bases, with 10 bases separating them. The CDR3 spans 14 residues. CDR3 amino acids: CASSVTGDTDTQYF. The CDR3 nucleotides read TGTGCCAGCAGCGTTACCGGGGATACAGATACGCAGTATTTT.

This sequence joins TRBV11-2 and TRBJ1-3, with no clear D. V was cut by 5 bases and J by 0 bases, with 11 bases left in between. The CDR3 consists of 15 residues. Germline V CDR1 and CDR2: SGHAT, FQNNGV. The CDR3 DNA reads as TGTGCCAGCAGCCCCTCTGCGGCCTCTGGAAACACCATATATTTT. Amino acid sequence: CASSPSAASGNTIYF.

There are a few counts of this clone. The rearrangement uses TRBV6-5 and TRBJ1-1; D perhaps matches TRBD1 (5 bases). V was pared by 4 bases and J by 0 bases, with 12 bases between. Germline CDR1 reads MNHEY; CDR2 reads SVGAGI. The CDR3 contains 15 residues. CDR3 residues: CASSSRQFMNTEAFF. Here the CDR3 DNA reads TGTGCCAGCAGTTCCAGACAGTTCATGAACACTGAAGCTTTCTTT.

The chain links TRBV5-6 to TRBJ2-3; TRBD1 might be the D (6 bases). CDR3 length: 17 residues. V dropped 0 bases and J dropped 3 bases, with 17 bases sitting between them. CDR1 SGHDT and CDR2 YYEEEE come from the germline V gene. The CDR3 nucleotides read TGTGCCAGCAGCTTGGATTTAGGTGGTCAGGGGACAGATACGCAGTATTTT. Residues: CASSLDLGGQGTDTQYF.

This chain uses TRBV6-6 with TRBJ2-2; TRBD2 aligns across 7 bases. J lost 7 bases, V lost 2 bases, and 4 bases had no gene match. Germline V gene sequence: CDR1 MNHNY, CDR2 SVGAGI (reference sequence). The CDR3 has 14 residues. CDR3 sequence: CASSYVGGSGELFF. CDR3 nucleotides: TGTGCCAGCAGTTACGTCGGGGGGAGCGGGGAGCTGTTTTTT.

The rearrangement uses TRBV5-1 and TRBJ1-1; TRBD1 agrees at 7 bases. The CDR3 totals 14 residues. Germline values: CDR1 SGHRS, CDR2 YFSETQ. V lost 4 bases to trimming and J lost 3 bases; unmatched junction nucleotides: 6. For the CDR3, the DNA is TGCGCCAGCAGCATGACAGGGTTCGACACTGAAGCTTTCTTT. Translating gives CASSMTGFDTEAFF.

This clone was seen once. The genes are TRBV29-1 and TRBJ2-5; 8 bases fit TRBD2. Judging by the DNA end, TRBJ2-7 fits better; the J call may be wrong. Germline lookup yields CDR1 SQVTM and CDR2 ANQGSEA. CDR3 length: 13 amino acids. In DNA form, the CDR3 reads TGCAGCGTTCAGGAGCGGGAGCCTTACGAGCAGTACTTC. Its protein product is CSVQEREPYEQYF.

The chain is built from TRBV11-3 and TRBJ2-5; TRBD2 might be the D (7 bases). Germline V lookup: CDR1 SGHNT, CDR2 YENEEA. This CDR3 is 13 amino acids long. Trimming shortened V by 6 bases and J by 5 bases, and 13 bases separated the two germline ends. This CDR3 is CASRGGPRETQYF. Here the CDR3 DNA reads TGTGCCAGCAGGGGGGGGCCGCGGGAGACCCAGTACTTC.

V is TRBV7-9 and J is TRBJ1-1; the match to TRBD1 covers 9 bases. This CDR3 has 15 amino acids. The V and J ends lost 5 bases and 4 bases, in that order; junction bases with no gene match: 8. Germline lookup yields CDR1 SEHNR and CDR2 FQNEAQ (reference sequence). Written as DNA, the CDR3 is TGTGCCAGCAGCATCCTACAGGGGGCGGTCACTGAAGCTTTCTTT. Translation: CASSILQGAVTEAFF.

This chain connects TRBV25-1 to TRBJ2-7; 7 positions match TRBD2. This CDR3 has 14 residues. The V and J ends lost 4 bases and 6 bases, in that order; junction bases with no gene match: 9. The V gene's germline CDR1 is MGHDK and CDR2 SYGVNS. The CDR3 here is CASSAGTTSGEQYF. The CDR3 DNA reads TGTGCCAGCAGTGCCGGGACTACCTCGGGCGAGCAGTACTTC.

V and J are TRBV18 and TRBJ2-1; 7 positions agree with TRBD2. Trimming removed 2 bases from V and 4 bases from J; junction bases left unmatched: 5. Germline-derived CDR1 and CDR2 are KGHSH and LQKENI. The CDR3 consists of 15 residues. The CDR3 reads CASSPSLAEYNEQFF. CDR3 nucleotide sequence: TGTGCCAGCTCACCAAGCCTAGCGGAGTACAATGAGCAGTTCTTC. Drawing the rest from reference TRBV18 and TRBJ2-1, the complete variable domain is NAGVMQNPRHLVRRRGQEARLRCSPMKGHSHVYWYRQLPEEGLKFMVYLQKENIIDESGMPKERFSAEFPKEGPSILRIQQVVRGDSAAYFCASSPSLAEYNEQFFGPGTRLTVL.

This CDR3 is CASSPDRRGTEAFF. The CDR3 DNA reads as TGTGCCAGCTCACCAGACAGGCGAGGGACTGAAGCTTTCTTT. The rearrangement links TRBV18 to TRBJ1-1, with D tentatively TRBD1 (6 bases). This CDR3 has 14 residues. The germline gives CDR1 KGHSH, CDR2 LQKENI. V lost 2 bases to trimming and J lost 5 bases, with 12 bases between them.

This chain connects TRBV7-8 to TRBJ1-2, with 8 bases matching TRBD1. The CDR3 has 15 residues. Trimming took 1 base from V and 5 from J; bases not matched to a gene: 6. Germline values: CDR1 SGHVS, CDR2 FQNEAQ. CDR3 region: CASSLGSGGRYGYTF. The CDR3 DNA reads as TGTGCCAGCAGCTTAGGATCAGGGGGCCGGTATGGCTACACCTTC.

The chain couples TRBV30 to TRBJ1-5; D uncertain. From germline, CDR1 is GTSNPN and CDR2 SVGIG (reference sequence). The length of the CDR3 is 14 residues. V was cut by 0 bases and J by 0 bases, with 6 bases left in between. The CDR3 region has the DNA TGTGCCTGGAGTGTATTAGTTAGCAATCAGCCCCAGCATTTT. It codes for CAWSVLVSNQPQHF.

The chain couples TRBV6-5 to TRBJ1-1; 7 bases align to TRBD1. Germline CDR1 and CDR2: MNHEY and SVGAGI. With V trimmed by 4 bases and J by 10 bases, 12 bases remained unmatched. The CDR3 has 14 amino acids. CDR3: CASSLTGIGVLAFF. The DNA of the CDR3 is TGTGCCAGCAGTTTGACAGGGATCGGAGTATTAGCTTTCTTT.

The chain couples TRBV28 to TRBJ1-1; 8 bases are shared with TRBD1. The CDR3 extends over 15 amino acids. V lost 3 bases and J lost 6; bases outside the gene matches: 9. Looked up from germline, CDR1 is MDHEN and CDR2 is SYDVKM. The CDR3 reads CASSFRGRGQAEAFF. CDR3 DNA sequence: TGTGCCAGCAGTTTCCGAGGCAGGGGGCAGGCTGAAGCTTTCTTT.